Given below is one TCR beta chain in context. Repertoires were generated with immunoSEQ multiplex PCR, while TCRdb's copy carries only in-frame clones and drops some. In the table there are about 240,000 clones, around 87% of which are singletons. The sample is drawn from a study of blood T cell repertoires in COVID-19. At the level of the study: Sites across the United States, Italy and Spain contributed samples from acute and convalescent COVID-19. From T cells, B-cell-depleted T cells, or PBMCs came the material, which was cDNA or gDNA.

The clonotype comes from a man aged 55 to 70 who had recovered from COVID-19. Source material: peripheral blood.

The CDR3 region has the DNA TGTGCCAGCAGGGGGGGGGCCGAATCACCCCTCCACTTT. The encoded protein is CASRGGAESPLHF. V usage is TRBV7-6 and J usage is TRBJ1-6, with D maybe TRBD1 (6 bases). Germline assignment: CDR1 SGHVS and CDR2 FNYEAQ. The CDR3 contains 13 residues. Trimming removed 6 bases at V and 10 bases at J, with 13 bases between.